This T cell receptor beta chain was observed in a study of cytomegalovirus exposure and HLA in healthy donors. Primers: 60 Vbeta forward and 13 Jbeta reverse. Using immunoSEQ multiplex PCR, the repertoire was profiled, and TCRdb retains in-frame clones only, with some absent. The sample contains 100,000 to 150,000 clones, 65% to 80% of which appear only once. CDR1 and CDR2 (germline): SNHLY, FYNNEI. The V end lost 5 bases, the J end lost 5 bases, and 21 bases lay between the germline ends. The CDR3 runs 16 residues. Points from the study as a whole: Among the most significant clusters, several appeared linked to common viral pathogens in a later analysis.

To note about this clone: Its matching antigen is unknown.

The chain couples TRBV2 to TRBJ1-1, with D perhaps TRBD1 (6 bases). Specimen: PBMCs. The origin of this receptor is a man aged 55-75 years in good health and CMV-seropositive. In DNA, the CDR3 is TGTGCCAGCAGTCAACTGGGACACCGGCACGGAACTGAAGCTTTCTTT. Its protein is CASSQLGHRHGTEAFF. The full variable domain, completed using reference TRBV2 and TRBJ1-1, is EPEVTQTPSHQVTQMGQEVILRCVPISNHLYFYWYRQILGQKVEFLVSFYNNEISEKSEIFDDQFSVERPDGSNFTLKIRSTKLEDSAMYFCASSQLGHRHGTEAFFGQGTRLTVV.